Following are 29 T cell receptor beta chains from one sample sequenced in a study of blood T cells in healthy people across ages. With a J-beta primer mix and a sample-barcoded 5' primer, a second PCR ran about 7 to 12 cycles. One entry per CDR3 protein, called by TCRdb with MiXCR from the 5' RACE reads. Of about 1 million distinct CDR3 sequences listed, under 30% are singletons. These data were also reused for a study on T cells of mothers and their children.

Source material: blood. The receptors were sampled from a girl under 10 years old in good health.

This rearrangement joins TRBV27 to TRBJ2-7; 8 nucleotides agree with TRBD1. V trimming: 8 bases; J trimming: 3 bases; junction bases outside the gene matches: 12. CDR3 size: 15 residues. Germline CDR1 is MNHEY and CDR2 is SMNVEV (reference sequence). CDR3: CASSYRGMGGYEQYF. The CDR3 DNA reads TGTGCCAGCTCATACAGGGGGATGGGGGGCTACGAGCAGTACTTC.

The rearrangement links TRBV14 to TRBJ2-7, with TRBD1 identical over 8 bases. V lost 1 base, J lost 1 base, and 3 bases stayed unmatched. The CDR3 runs to 15 residues. CDR1 and CDR2 (germline): SGHDN, FVKESK. The CDR3 DNA reads as TGTGCCAGCAGCCAAGGCTGGACAGGGTCCTACGAGCAGTACTTC. As protein: CASSQGWTGSYEQYF.

The rearrangement links TRBV7-9 to TRBJ2-2; D gene ambiguous. The V end lost 5 bases, the J end lost 7 bases, and 14 bases lay between the germline ends. Germline values: CDR1 SEHNR, CDR2 FQNEAQ (reference sequence). The CDR3 runs 14 residues. In DNA form, the CDR3 reads TGTGCCAGCAGCCACGATTTAAGAAACGGGGAGCTGTTTTTT. It encodes CASSHDLRNGELFF.

This clonotype was picked up a small number of times. The chain carries TRBV29-1 and TRBJ2-7; 9 bases match TRBD1. With V trimmed by 4 bases and J by 5 bases, 6 bases remained unmatched. Germline V gives CDR1 SQVTM, CDR2 ANQGSEA. CDR3 length: 13 residues. CDR3 region: CSVVARTGDEQYF. The CDR3 DNA follows: TGCAGCGTTGTGGCCAGGACAGGGGACGAGCAGTACTTC.

This clonotype came up a few times. The V and J genes are TRBV7-3 and TRBJ2-1, with 9 nucleotides matching TRBD1. The CDR3 contains 13 residues. CDR1 is SGHTA and CDR2 is FQGTGA in the germline V gene. V was pared by 0 bases and J by 12 bases, with 3 bases of the junction left unmatched. CDR3 coding DNA: TGTGCCAGCAGCTTAACGGGGACAGGGATGCAGTTCTTC. This codes for CASSLTGTGMQFF.

This clonotype was seen only a few times. J is TRBJ1-2 and V is TRBV7-2; maybe TRBD1 (6 bases). Germline lookup yields CDR1 SGHTA and CDR2 FQGNSA. Deletions cut 1 base from V and 5 bases from J, with 11 bases between. The CDR3 totals 14 residues. The CDR3 nucleotides are TGTGCCAGCAGCTTAGAGACAGGCTATTATGGCTACACCTTC. Translating gives CASSLETGYYGYTF.

This clonotype was observed a handful of times. The rearrangement joins TRBV20-1 to TRBJ2-7; no reliable D call. This CDR3 is 12 amino acids long. The V gene's germline CDR1 is DFQATT and CDR2 SNEGSKA (reference sequence). The V end lost 6 bases, the J end lost 3 bases, and 12 bases lay between the germline ends. The CDR3, as DNA: TGCAGTGCCGATTTGGGAAACTACGAGCAGTACTTC. This encodes CSADLGNYEQYF.

The V gene is TRBV6-6, the J gene TRBJ2-5, with no clear D. This CDR3 is built from 15 residues. The V and J ends lost 5 bases and 0 bases respectively, with 13 bases between them. Per the germline V gene, CDR1 is MNHNY and CDR2 is SVGAGI (reference sequence). CDR3 region: CASSGMTPYQETQYF. The CDR3 DNA is TGTGCCAGCAGTGGAATGACACCATACCAAGAGACCCAGTACTTC.

CDR3 sequence: CASWREGPDEQYF. CDR3 bases: TGTGCCAGCTGGAGGGAGGGCCCGGACGAGCAGTACTTC. V usage is TRBV7-9 and J usage is TRBJ2-7, with 7 bases fitting TRBD2. Looked up from germline, CDR1 is SEHNR and CDR2 is FQNEAQ (reference sequence). The CDR3 is 13 residues long. J lost 5 bases, V lost 8 bases, and 9 bases had no gene match.

The chain carries TRBV7-2 and TRBJ1-2, with a tentative D call TRBD1 (6 bases). V was pared by 0 bases and J by 0 bases, with 8 bases between. The CDR3 is 15 residues long. Germline CDR1 is SGHTA and CDR2 is FQGNSA. As DNA, the CDR3 is TGTGCCAGCAGCTTAGCGGGGGCCCCTAACTATGGCTACACCTTC. Amino acid sequence: CASSLAGAPNYGYTF.

This chain joins TRBV6-4 and TRBJ2-3, with TRBD1 as a possible D gene (6 bases). The CDR3 consists of 13 residues. Germline assignment: CDR1 MRHNA and CDR2 SNTAGT. Trimming left V 6 bases short and J 4 bases short, with 11 bases between. CDR3 region: CASSSRGADTQYF. DNA of the CDR3: TGTGCCAGCAGCTCCAGGGGTGCAGATACGCAGTATTTT.

The rearrangement uses TRBV9 and TRBJ2-5; no clear D. The J call may be faulty, since TRBJ2-1 better matches the DNA end. Germline-derived CDR1 and CDR2 are SGDLS and YYNGEE. This CDR3 region has 15 residues. The CDR3, as DNA: TGTGCCAGCAGCTATGACTTGGTCGGTACGAATGAGCAGTTCTTC. It codes for CASSYDLVGTNEQFF.

This clonotype was seen more than once but under ten times. The chain employs TRBV12-5 and TRBJ1-2; no definite D call. The V end lost 5 bases, the J end lost 8 bases, and 15 bases lay between the germline ends. Germline values: CDR1 LGHNT, CDR2 FRNRAP. The CDR3 spans 13 residues. CDR3 in DNA: TGTGCTAGTGGTCCGTTTGGGGTCTACGGCTACACCTTC. Its protein is CASGPFGVYGYTF.

The chain recombines TRBV28 with TRBJ2-1; TRBD2 aligns across 7 bases. The CDR3 loop spans 16 amino acids. Germline assignment: CDR1 MDHEN and CDR2 SYDVKM. V gave up 4 bases and J gave up 7 bases; unmatched junction bases: 13. The CDR3 loop reads CASSSTSRGEVNEQFF. The DNA for the CDR3 is TGTGCCAGCAGTTCGACTAGCCGTGGAGAAGTGAATGAGCAGTTCTTC.

A few counts support this clonotype. The chain uses TRBV25-1 and TRBJ1-1; a weak D match, TRBD1 (6 bases). V was pared by 6 bases and J by 4 bases, with 9 bases between. Germline loops: CDR1 MGHDK, CDR2 SYGVNS. This CDR3 comprises 12 residues. The CDR3: CASRTGSTEAFF. The DNA of the CDR3 is TGTGCCAGCAGAACAGGGTCCACTGAAGCTTTCTTT.

This sequence joins TRBV12-5 and TRBJ2-1; 12 bases agree with TRBD2. The CDR3 is 14 amino acids. V trimming: 5 bases; J trimming: 6 bases; junction bases outside the gene matches: 2. Per the germline V gene, CDR1 is LGHNT and CDR2 is FRNRAP. CDR3 sequence: CASGLAGGLNEQFF. The CDR3 nucleotides are TGTGCTAGTGGTCTAGCGGGAGGGCTCAATGAGCAGTTCTTC. The entire variable domain, with the rest obtained from reference TRBV12-5 and TRBJ2-1, is as follows: DARVTQTPRHKVTEMGQEVTMRCQPILGHNTVFWYRQTMMQGLELLAYFRNRAPLDDSGMPKDRFSAEMPDATLATLKIQPSEPRDSAVYFCASGLAGGLNEQFFGPGTRLTVL.

The V and J genes are TRBV6-5 and TRBJ2-3, with 12 bases matching TRBD2. From germline, CDR1 is MNHEY and CDR2 SVGAGI. With V trimmed by 0 bases and J by 2 bases, 3 bases remained unmatched. The CDR3 covers 17 residues. The CDR3 reads CASSYSRLAGDTDTQYF. CDR3 bases: TGTGCCAGCAGTTACTCTCGACTAGCGGGAGACACAGATACGCAGTATTTT.

Points on this clonotype: The DNA is left out, because the CDR3 cannot be placed on it with certainty; the CDR3 is given as TCRdb lists it. The chain employs TRBV12-3 or TRBV12-4 and TRBJ2-5. Including both end residues, the CDR3 is 13 amino acids long. The CDR3 protein is CASSFVPAQTQYF.

This clonotype was detected a few times. The chain couples TRBV12-3 or TRBV12-4 to TRBJ2-5; D is ambiguous. This CDR3 has 14 residues. V was cut by 6 bases and J by 3 bases, with 14 bases left in between. CDR3 in amino acids: CASSPGPVKETQYF. CDR3 sequence (DNA): TGTGCCAGCAGCCCCGGACCAGTAAAAGAGACCCAGTACTTC.

In this sample, this clonotype turned up a few times. The chain links TRBV7-9 to TRBJ2-5; possibly TRBD2 for D (5 bases). The end of the DNA is better explained by TRBJ2-1, so the J call may be wrong. The germline gives CDR1 SEHNR, CDR2 FQNEAQ (reference sequence). The CDR3 is 14 amino acids. CDR3 region: CASSLEWTGNEQFF. In nucleotides, the CDR3 is TGTGCCAGCAGCTTAGAGTGGACGGGAAATGAGCAGTTCTTC.

The chain employs TRBV20-1 and TRBJ2-3, with D tentatively TRBD2 (6 bases). Per the germline V gene, CDR1 is DFQATT and CDR2 is SNEGSKA (reference sequence). The CDR3 loop spans 13 amino acids. V was clipped by 6 bases and J by 9 bases, with 19 bases between them. The CDR3 sequence is CSARWVAEGTQYF. The DNA for the CDR3 is TGCAGTGCCCGGTGGGTAGCGGAGGGCACGCAGTATTTT.

The V call is TRBV20-1, the J call TRBJ2-5, with 7 bases identical to TRBD1. This CDR3 has 17 amino acids. Germline values: CDR1 DFQATT, CDR2 SNEGSKA (reference sequence). The CDR3 here is CRPRLEAGGKVIETQYF. The CDR3 region has the DNA TGCAGGCCTAGACTTGAAGCAGGGGGTAAAGTGATAGAGACCCAGTACTTC.

The chain uses TRBV20-1 and TRBJ2-7; 12 bases agree with TRBD2. The J segment lost 5 bases and the V segment lost 7 bases, leaving 9 bases of the junction unmatched. The CDR3 runs to 14 residues. Germline assignment: CDR1 DFQATT and CDR2 SNEGSKA (reference sequence). CDR3: CSVGGLAGDDEQYF. CDR3 in DNA: TGCAGTGTGGGGGGACTAGCGGGTGATGACGAGCAGTACTTC.

The chain employs TRBV10-2 and TRBJ2-3; 10 nucleotides line up with TRBD2. The CDR3 runs to 15 residues. Germline trimming cut 3 bases from V and 2 bases from J; bases unmatched to any gene: 2. Germline CDR1 is WSHSY and CDR2 is SAAADI. The CDR3 protein is CASSDLAGVTDTQYF. CDR3 nucleotide sequence: TGCGCCAGCAGTGATCTAGCGGGGGTCACAGATACGCAGTATTTT.

The chain carries TRBV6-2 or TRBV6-3 and TRBJ2-3, with 12 bases identical to TRBD1. The germline V gene has CDR1 MNHEY and CDR2 SVGEGT. J gave up 3 bases and V 10 bases, and 5 bases lay outside the gene matches. The CDR3 contains 14 residues. The CDR3 loop reads CAIGTGGWTDTQYF. In nucleotides, the CDR3 is TGTGCCATTGGGACAGGGGGCTGGACAGATACGCAGTATTTT.

The sample holds a few counts of this clonotype. V is TRBV6-5 and J is TRBJ2-3; either TRBD1 or TRBD2 may supply D (5 bases each). The V and J ends lost 0 bases and 0 bases respectively, with 13 bases between them. Germline CDR1 is MNHEY and CDR2 is SVGAGI. The CDR3 sequence is 17 residues long. As DNA, the CDR3 is TGTGCCAGCAGTTACTCGTATTGGGGGTCAAGCACAGATACGCAGTATTTT. This codes for CASSYSYWGSSTDTQYF.

The genes are TRBV7-2 and TRBJ2-7; D may be TRBD2 (7 bases). The CDR3 spans 16 residues. V dropped 5 bases and J dropped 4 bases, with 21 bases sitting between them. CDR1 and CDR2 (germline): SGHTA, FQGNSA. The CDR3 DNA sequence: TGTGCCAGCAGCCTCGATGCCGGGGGGCCGGGTTACGAGCAGTACTTC. This translates into CASSLDAGGPGYEQYF.

About this clonotype itself: Sequence at one end of the junction differs from germline and may be a read error. V and J are TRBV29-1 and TRBJ2-5; D not resolved. Germline loops: CDR1 SQVTM, CDR2 ANQGSEA. The CDR3 has 14 residues. CDR3 loop: CSVDPAESEEAQYF. In DNA form, the CDR3 reads TGCAGCGTTGACCCCGCGGAGAGTGAAGAGGCCCAGTACTTC.

This clonotype came up a few times. This chain joins TRBV20-1 and TRBJ2-7; 8 bases are a match to TRBD1. The CDR3 loop spans 13 amino acids. Germline assignment: CDR1 DFQATT and CDR2 SNEGSKA (reference sequence). With 5 bases clipped from V and 4 bases from J, the junction kept 7 bases outside the gene matches. CDR3 nucleotides: TGCAGTGCTGATCAGGGGGCAGAGTACGAGCAGTACTTC. Translation: CSADQGAEYEQYF.